A single sample gave rise to the 21 T cell receptor beta chains below, sequenced in a study of response to subunit inactivated influenza vaccine. TCRdb recomputed calls from the RT-PCR reads with MiXCR, one row per CDR3 protein. The data contain more than 400,000 distinct CDR3 sequences, roughly 9.7% of them seen just once; the ten biggest clones take up approximately 12%. This material consisted of PBMCs from blood, taken 45 days after vaccination. All receptors come from a man aged 50 or older who received an inactivated influenza vaccine.

This clonotype showed up many times. The chain carries TRBV20-1 and TRBJ2-7; D is uncertain. V was pared by 2 bases and J by 1 base, with 9 bases between. Germline CDR1 DFQATT, CDR2 SNEGSKA (reference sequence). The CDR3 extends over 13 amino acids. CDR3 DNA: TGCAGTGCTAGAACCGCTACGTCCTACGAGCAGTACTTC. It codes for CSARTATSYEQYF.

This clonotype was recorded a few times. J is TRBJ2-7 and V is TRBV2; 7 bases are shared with TRBD1. J gave up 2 bases and V 6 bases, and 4 bases lay outside the gene matches. The CDR3 consists of 13 residues. Germline CDR1 SNHLY, CDR2 FYNNEI. In DNA, the CDR3 is TGTGCCAGCAGGGACAGGTGGACCTACGAGCAGTACTTC. This gives the protein CASRDRWTYEQYF.

The chain combines TRBV6-2 or TRBV6-3 with TRBJ2-7; no reliable D call. Per the germline V gene, CDR1 is MNHEY and CDR2 is SVGEGT. V shed 0 bases and J shed 4 bases, with 10 bases lying between them. CDR3 length: 14 amino acids. The CDR3 region has the DNA TGTGCCAGCAGTTACTCCGCCCCCGGATACGAGCAGTACTTC. Its protein product is CASSYSAPGYEQYF.

The J gene is TRBJ2-3, the V gene TRBV12-3 or TRBV12-4; D perhaps matches TRBD1 (5 bases). The V gene lost 6 bases and the J gene lost 2 bases, with 15 bases spanning the gap. The CDR3 contains 15 residues. The chain's CDR3 is CASRSTVPYTDTQYF. Here the CDR3 DNA reads TGTGCCAGCAGATCGACAGTCCCTTACACAGATACGCAGTATTTT.

This clonotype came up many times. The chain couples TRBV7-2 to TRBJ2-3; D is ambiguous. CDR3 size: 14 residues. V was clipped by 5 bases and J by 2 bases, with 11 bases between them. Germline CDR1 SGHTA, CDR2 FQGNSA. The CDR3 loop reads CASSTSLFTDTQYF. CDR3 DNA: TGTGCCAGCAGCACGTCACTATTCACAGATACGCAGTATTTT. The full variable domain, rest sourced from reference TRBV7-2 and TRBJ2-3, is GAGVSQSPSNKVTEKGKDVELRCDPISGHTALYWYRQSLGQGLEFLIYFQGNSAPDKSGLPSDRFSAERTGGSVSTLTIQRTQQEDSAVYLCASSTSLFTDTQYFGPGTRLTVL.

This clonotype was detected many times. V usage is TRBV10-2 and J usage is TRBJ1-3; D gene uncertain. There are 12 residues in the CDR3. With 10 bases removed from V and 1 base from J, the gap between germline ends came to 8 bases. Germline lookup yields CDR1 WSHSY and CDR2 SAAADI. The CDR3 DNA follows: TGCGCCACGGGTCCTTCTGGAAACACCATATATTTT. Protein: CATGPSGNTIYF.

This clonotype has a handful of counts. The V gene is TRBV24-1, the J gene TRBJ2-2; D might be TRBD1 or TRBD2, each matching 5 bases. The germline CDR1 and CDR2 sequences are KGHDR and SFDVKD. V lost 0 bases to trimming and J lost 6 bases, with 16 bases between them. CDR3 length: 17 amino acids. DNA for the CDR3: TGTGCCACCAGTGATTTGCACGGGACCCCGGGCGCCGGGGAGCTGTTTTTT. Translated, it gives CATSDLHGTPGAGELFF.

In this sample, this clonotype turned up a few times. The chain joins TRBV12-3 or TRBV12-4 to TRBJ1-5; 8 positions agree with TRBD1. Trimming removed 3 bases from V and 2 bases from J; junction bases left unmatched: 3. The CDR3 loop spans 15 amino acids. CDR3 in amino acids: CASSFQDRGNQPQHF. CDR3 DNA: TGTGCCAGCAGTTTTCAGGACAGGGGCAATCAGCCCCAGCATTTT.

The V and J genes are TRBV6-1 and TRBJ1-2; the D is unclear. The V gene lost 0 bases and the J gene lost 3 bases, with 8 bases spanning the gap. Germline CDR1 reads MNHNS; CDR2 reads SASEGT. This CDR3 has 14 amino acids. For the CDR3, the DNA is TGTGCCAGCAGTGAAGCGGAAGGGCACTATGGCTACACCTTC. Protein sequence: CASSEAEGHYGYTF.

This clonotype occurred once. The genes are TRBV18 and TRBJ2-1; D is possibly TRBD1 or TRBD2 (5 bases each). The CDR3 has 16 amino acids. V gave up 6 bases and J gave up 0 bases, with 15 bases separating them. Germline V gene data show CDR1 as KGHSH and CDR2 as LQKENI. The CDR3 sequence is CASSTAVSSSYNEQFF. The CDR3 DNA follows: TGTGCCAGCTCGACAGCGGTATCAAGCTCCTACAATGAGCAGTTCTTC.

The table lists this clonotype with many counts. The chain uses TRBV15 and TRBJ2-1; D is perhaps TRBD2 (6 bases). This CDR3 has 15 residues. V was trimmed by 0 bases and J by 4 bases, leaving 10 bases between them. The V gene's germline CDR1 is LNHNV and CDR2 YYDKDF (reference sequence). In DNA form, the CDR3 reads TGTGCCACCAGCAGAGATGGGCGGGGATACAATGAGCAGTTCTTC. Protein: CATSRDGRGYNEQFF.

This clonotype appeared many times. This rearrangement joins TRBV6-1 to TRBJ2-7; 11 nucleotides align to TRBD1. V lost 4 bases to trimming and J lost 4 bases; unmatched junction nucleotides: 6. This CDR3 has 15 amino acids. CDR1 is MNHNS, CDR2 SASEGT, per germline. The CDR3 spells CASSAAGTGGYEQYF. DNA for the CDR3: TGTGCCAGCAGTGCCGCCGGGACAGGGGGGTACGAGCAGTACTTC.

In this sample, this clonotype turned up a few times. The J gene is TRBJ2-1, the V gene TRBV7-9, with D perhaps being TRBD1 or TRBD2 (5 bases each). Per the germline V gene, CDR1 is SEHNR and CDR2 is FQNEAQ (reference sequence). CDR3 length: 15 residues. Deletions cut 6 bases from V and 8 bases from J, with 20 bases between. DNA of the CDR3: TGTGCCAGCAGACGACCGGGACCTCCGGCTGATGAGCAGTTCTTC. Its translation is CASRRPGPPADEQFF.

The chain is built from TRBV6-1 and TRBJ2-2; perhaps TRBD1 as D (5 bases). The CDR3 sequence is 15 residues long. V was trimmed by 6 bases and J by 2 bases, leaving 13 bases between them. Germline CDR1 and CDR2: MNHNS and SASEGT. The CDR3 sequence: CASRSTTVNTGELFF. The CDR3 DNA reads as TGTGCCAGCAGATCCACGACAGTAAACACCGGGGAGCTGTTTTTT.

At least ten counts were recorded for this clonotype. V is TRBV7-8 and J is TRBJ2-1, with no clear D. CDR3 length: 17 amino acids. The germline gives CDR1 SGHVS, CDR2 FQNEAQ. The V end lost 4 bases, the J end lost 0 bases, and 16 bases lay between the germline ends. CDR3 sequence reads: CASSSPPKGSSYNEQFF. CDR3 coding DNA: TGTGCCAGCAGCTCTCCCCCTAAGGGAAGCTCCTACAATGAGCAGTTCTTC.

The gene calls are TRBV29-1 and TRBJ2-3, with D unclear. CDR1 and CDR2 from the germline V gene are SQVTM and ANQGSEA. Deletions cut 7 bases from V and 7 bases from J, with 9 bases between. This CDR3 is built from 10 residues. The CDR3 DNA reads TGCAGCGGCGCCCAAAATACGCAGTATTTT. Its translation is CSGAQNTQYF.

This clonotype has only a few counts. The chain uses TRBV12-3 or TRBV12-4 and TRBJ2-3; D call uncertain. V was clipped by 9 bases and J by 1 base, with 8 bases between them. The CDR3 totals 12 residues. This CDR3 reads CASGDGTDTQYF. Here the CDR3 DNA reads TGTGCCAGTGGCGATGGCACAGATACGCAGTATTTT.

This clonotype was seen ten or more times. The gene calls are TRBV12-3 or TRBV12-4 and TRBJ2-3; D not certain. The V end lost 6 bases, the J end lost 9 bases, and 13 bases lay between the germline ends. The CDR3 covers 12 residues. CDR3 bases: TGTGCCAGCAGACAGAATCAGGTGACGCAGTATTTT. The encoded protein is CASRQNQVTQYF.

This clonotype was detected a few times. The rearrangement uses TRBV15 and TRBJ1-5, with TRBD1 identical over 7 bases. The CDR3 spans 15 residues. Unmatched junction bases numbered 4, after V lost 5 bases and J lost 0 bases. Germline V gene data show CDR1 as LNHNV and CDR2 as YYDKDF (reference sequence). The CDR3 nucleotides are TGTGCCACCAGCTGGGGACAGAGTAGCAATCAGCCCCAGCATTTT. Its protein product is CATSWGQSSNQPQHF. Using reference TRBV15 and TRBJ1-5 for the parts outside the CDR3, the full variable domain is DAMVIQNPRYQVTQFGKPVTLSCSQTLNHNVMYWYQQKSSQAPKLLFHYYDKDFNNEADTPDNFQSRRPNTSFCFLDIRSPGLGDTAMYLCATSWGQSSNQPQHFGDGTRLSIL.

The chain joins TRBV6-2 or TRBV6-3 to TRBJ2-7, with 8 bases fitting TRBD2. V shed 5 bases and J 1 base; nucleotides not matched to a gene: 7. The CDR3 length is 15 residues. From germline, CDR1 is MNHEY and CDR2 SVGEGT. The CDR3 is CASSPERGPSYEQYF. CDR3 DNA: TGTGCCAGCAGTCCCGAGCGGGGGCCTTCCTACGAGCAGTACTTC.

This clonotype has more than one count but fewer than ten. DNA of the CDR3: TGTGCCAGCAGCTTAACGACCGGGAGGTACGCCCCCAATGAGCAGTTCTTC. Its translation is CASSLTTGRYAPNEQFF. This sequence joins TRBV7-3 and TRBJ2-1, with 7 bases that match TRBD2. Germline V gene lookup returns CDR1 SGHTA and CDR2 FQGTGA. J lost 6 bases, V lost 0 bases, and 11 bases had no gene match. The CDR3 consists of 17 residues.